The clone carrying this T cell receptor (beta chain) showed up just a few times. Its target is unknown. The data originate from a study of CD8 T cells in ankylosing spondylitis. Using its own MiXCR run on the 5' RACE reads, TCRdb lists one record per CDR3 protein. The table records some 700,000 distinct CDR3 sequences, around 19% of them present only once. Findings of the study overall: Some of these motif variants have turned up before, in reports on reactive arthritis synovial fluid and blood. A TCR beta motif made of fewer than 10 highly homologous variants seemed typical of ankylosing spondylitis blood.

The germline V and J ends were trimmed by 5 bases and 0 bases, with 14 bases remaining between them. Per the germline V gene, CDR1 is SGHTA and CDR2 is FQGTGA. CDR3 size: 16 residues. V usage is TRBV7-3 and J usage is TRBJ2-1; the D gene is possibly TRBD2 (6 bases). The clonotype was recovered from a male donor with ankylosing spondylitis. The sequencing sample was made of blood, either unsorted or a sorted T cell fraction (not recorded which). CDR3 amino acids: CASSPRGTYSYNEQFF. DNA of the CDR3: TGTGCCAGCAGCCCAAGAGGGACTTACTCCTACAATGAGCAGTTCTTC.